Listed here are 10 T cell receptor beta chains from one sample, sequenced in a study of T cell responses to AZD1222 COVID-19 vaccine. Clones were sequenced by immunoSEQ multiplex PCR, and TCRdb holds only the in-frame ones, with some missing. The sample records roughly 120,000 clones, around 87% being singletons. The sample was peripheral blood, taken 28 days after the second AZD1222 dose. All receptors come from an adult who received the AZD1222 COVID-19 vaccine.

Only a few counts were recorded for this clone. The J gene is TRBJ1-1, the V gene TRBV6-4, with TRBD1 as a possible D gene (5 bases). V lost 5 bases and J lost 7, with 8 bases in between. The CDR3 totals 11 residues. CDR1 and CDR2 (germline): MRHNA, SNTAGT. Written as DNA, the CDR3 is TGTGCCAGCAGTTTCCAGGGTGAAGCTTTCTTT. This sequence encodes CASSFQGEAFF.

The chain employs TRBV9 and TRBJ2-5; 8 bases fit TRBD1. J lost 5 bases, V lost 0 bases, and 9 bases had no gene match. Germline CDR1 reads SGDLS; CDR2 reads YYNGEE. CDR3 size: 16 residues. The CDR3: CASSVATGDTSETQYF. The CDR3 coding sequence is TGTGCCAGCAGCGTAGCGACAGGGGATACTTCGGAGACCCAGTACTTC.

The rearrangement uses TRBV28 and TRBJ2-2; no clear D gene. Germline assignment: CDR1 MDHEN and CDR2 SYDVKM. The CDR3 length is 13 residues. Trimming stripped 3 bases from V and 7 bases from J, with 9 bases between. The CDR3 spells CASSFQWDGELFF. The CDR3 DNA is TGTGCCAGCAGTTTTCAGTGGGACGGGGAGCTGTTTTTT.

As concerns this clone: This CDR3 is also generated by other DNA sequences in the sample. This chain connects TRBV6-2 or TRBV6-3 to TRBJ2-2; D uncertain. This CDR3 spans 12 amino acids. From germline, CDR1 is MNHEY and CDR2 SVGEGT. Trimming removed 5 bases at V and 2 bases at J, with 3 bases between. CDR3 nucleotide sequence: TGTGCCAGCAGTACAAACACCGGGGAGCTGTTTTTT. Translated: CASSTNTGELFF.

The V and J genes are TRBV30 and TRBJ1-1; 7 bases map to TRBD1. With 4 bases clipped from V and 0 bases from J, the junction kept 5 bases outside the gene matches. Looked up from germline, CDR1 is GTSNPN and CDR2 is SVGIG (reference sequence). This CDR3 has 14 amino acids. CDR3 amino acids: CAWTRDSLNTEAFF. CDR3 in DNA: TGTGCCTGGACCCGGGACAGCCTGAACACTGAAGCTTTCTTT. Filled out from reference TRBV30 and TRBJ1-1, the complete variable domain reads SQTIHQWPATLVQPVGSPLSLECTVEGTSNPNLYWYRQAAGRGLQLLFYSVGIGQISSEVPQNLSASRPQDRQFILSSKKLLLSDSGFYLCAWTRDSLNTEAFFGQGTRLTVV.

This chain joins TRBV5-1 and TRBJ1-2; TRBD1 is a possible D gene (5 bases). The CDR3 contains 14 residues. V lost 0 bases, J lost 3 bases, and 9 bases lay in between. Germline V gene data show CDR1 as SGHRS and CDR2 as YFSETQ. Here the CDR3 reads CASSLDGRDYGYTF. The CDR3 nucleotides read TGCGCCAGCAGCTTGGACGGCAGGGACTATGGCTACACCTTC.

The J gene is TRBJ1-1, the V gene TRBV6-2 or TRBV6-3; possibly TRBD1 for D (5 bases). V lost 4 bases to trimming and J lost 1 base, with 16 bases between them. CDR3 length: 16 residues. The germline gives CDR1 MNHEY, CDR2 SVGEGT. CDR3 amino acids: CASSLFLDTENTEAFF. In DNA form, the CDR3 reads TGTGCCAGCAGTTTATTTCTGGACACTGAGAACACTGAAGCTTTCTTT.

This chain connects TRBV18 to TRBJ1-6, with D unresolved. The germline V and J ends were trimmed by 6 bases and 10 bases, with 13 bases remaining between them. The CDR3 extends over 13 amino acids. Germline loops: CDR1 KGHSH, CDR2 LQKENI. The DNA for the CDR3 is TGTGCCAGCTCGCGGGAAGGGAGCTCACCCCTCCACTTT. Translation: CASSREGSSPLHF.

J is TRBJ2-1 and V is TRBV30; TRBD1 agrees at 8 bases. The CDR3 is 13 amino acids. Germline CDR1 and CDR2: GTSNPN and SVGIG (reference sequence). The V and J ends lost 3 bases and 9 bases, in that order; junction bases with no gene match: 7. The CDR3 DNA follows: TGTGCCTGGAGGCAGGGGGCAGGGGTTGAGCAGTTCTTC. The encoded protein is CAWRQGAGVEQFF.

The CDR3 bases are TGCGCCAGCACCTCCTCTGGCAAGACAGATACGCAGTATTTT. It codes for CASTSSGKTDTQYF. This chain links TRBV5-1 with TRBJ2-3; D is ambiguous. V lost 6 bases and J lost 3, with 14 bases in between. CDR3 length: 14 residues. Germline assignment: CDR1 SGHRS and CDR2 YFSETQ.